This T cell receptor beta chain stems from a study of T cells in Graves' hyperthyroidism and ophthalmopathy. General study points: Ophthalmopathy was distinguished from stable hyperthyroidism by 13 V-J signatures. Blood also contained most expanded thyroid clonotypes above 0.001.

The hyperthyroidism was newly diagnosed and had lasted under 2 months; the patients were aged 18 to 65. Used for diagnoses were clinical symptoms, serum thyroxine and TRAb, thyroid ultrasound and orbital computed tomography. With respect to this clonotype: No antigen is known for it.

Authors of the study amplified TCR beta CDR3 regions from RNA transcripts. Initially, a first-round RT-PCR of the TCR CDR3 employed the HTBI primer set. TCRdb used MiXCR to reprocess the multiplex PCR reads, holding one entry per CDR3 protein. The sample lists over 700,000 distinct CDR3 sequences, around 40% occurring once. CDR1 and CDR2 (germline): SGDLS, YYNGEE. This CDR3 contains 16 residues. Trimming took off 0 bases at V and 5 bases at J, with 17 bases between the two ends. The sequenced material came from blood. The TCR comes from a woman between 40 and 50 years old with Graves' hyperthyroidism. J is TRBJ1-1 and V is TRBV9; the D gene is possibly TRBD1 (5 bases). The CDR3: CASSVAGGGPLTEAFF. The CDR3 bases are TGTGCCAGCAGCGTAGCTGGCGGGGGTCCTTTAACTGAAGCTTTCTTT.